Described below is a single T cell receptor (beta chain) sequence and its context. Its antigen remains unidentified. The V gene lost 5 bases and the J gene lost 5 bases, with 10 bases spanning the gap. The CDR3 is made up of 12 amino acids. Germline loops: CDR1 SEHNR, CDR2 FQNEAQ (reference sequence). The method was immunoSEQ multiplex PCR; TCRdb's version includes in-frame clones alone and lacks a portion of them. The sample shows over 100,000 clones, roughly 90% of them seen only once. The sample belongs to a study of CD4+ T cells in melanoma. Notes on the study in general: Diverse differentiation states were reported for melanoma neoantigen-specific CD4+ T cells.

The V call is TRBV7-9, the J call TRBJ2-7; D unclear. The clonotype was recovered from a human donor with melanoma. The sequenced sample was peripheral blood. CDR3 DNA: TGTGCCAGCAGCCCTAGTGACCACGAGCAGTACTTC. This gives the protein CASSPSDHEQYF.